The 29 T cell receptor beta chains listed next were all sequenced from one sample in a study of blood T cell repertoires in COVID-19. Some clones are missing from TCRdb's copy, which holds only in-frame ones; the method was immunoSEQ multiplex PCR. Of a few hundred thousand clones in the sample, approximately 90% were seen once. The specimen was PBMCs or T cells enriched from blood (not recorded which). These receptors came from a woman younger than 35 who had recovered from COVID-19.

The DNA of the CDR3 is TGTGCCAGCAGCGTGACCGGGACACCAATGAACACTGAAGCTTTCTTT. Amino acid sequence: CASSVTGTPMNTEAFF. The chain employs TRBV7-6 and TRBJ1-1; D is possibly TRBD1 (6 bases). V lost 5 bases to trimming and J lost 0 bases, with 16 bases between them. The CDR3 extends over 16 amino acids. CDR1 is SGHVS and CDR2 is FNYEAQ in the germline V gene.

V gene TRBV5-1 combines with J gene TRBJ2-6, with TRBD1 matching over 7 bases. Trimming removed 4 bases from V and 2 bases from J; junction bases left unmatched: 3. CDR3 length: 15 amino acids. The germline V gene encodes CDR1 SGHRS and CDR2 YFSETQ. CDR3 residues: CASSPGTAGANVLTF. The DNA of the CDR3 is TGCGCCAGCAGCCCCGGGACAGCTGGGGCCAACGTCCTGACTTTC.

This clone was seen only once. The rearrangement joins TRBV5-1 to TRBJ1-2; D is undetermined. The V gene's germline CDR1 is SGHRS and CDR2 YFSETQ. Trimming removed 4 bases from V and 2 bases from J, with 18 bases in between. The CDR3 covers 16 residues. The CDR3 reads CASSRPGGRGNYGYTF. For the CDR3, the DNA is TGCGCCAGCAGCCGACCAGGTGGCAGAGGGAACTATGGCTACACCTTC.

J is TRBJ2-1 and V is TRBV18; 8 nucleotides match TRBD1. The CDR3 runs to 14 residues. V lost 2 bases to trimming and J lost 5 bases; unmatched junction nucleotides: 2. Looked up from germline, CDR1 is KGHSH and CDR2 is LQKENI. The DNA for the CDR3 is TGTGCCAGCTCACCAAGGGGACAGGACAATGAGCAGTTCTTC. Amino acids: CASSPRGQDNEQFF.

This sequence joins TRBV7-9 and TRBJ1-1; no firm D call. Trimming took 0 bases from V and 8 from J, leaving 4 bases between them. The CDR3 covers 11 residues. CDR1 and CDR2 from the germline V gene are SEHNR and FQNEAQ (reference sequence). CDR3 in DNA: TGTGCCAGCAGCTTAGCGAGCGAAGCTTTCTTT. Amino acid sequence: CASSLASEAFF.

The rearrangement links TRBV7-2 to TRBJ2-2; 9 bases agree with TRBD1. This CDR3 contains 16 residues. CDR1 is SGHTA, CDR2 FQGNSA, per germline. With 3 bases clipped from V and 0 bases from J, the junction kept 2 bases outside the gene matches. This CDR3 reads CASSFRQGANTGELFF. For the CDR3, the DNA is TGTGCCAGCAGCTTCCGACAGGGGGCGAACACCGGGGAGCTGTTTTTT.

This chain's CDR3 is CASSPGPSGAKNIQYF. DNA of the CDR3: TGCGCCAGCAGTCCGGGGCCTAGCGGGGCCAAAAACATTCAGTACTTC. The chain couples TRBV5-1 to TRBJ2-4; the match to TRBD2 covers 8 bases. CDR3 size: 16 residues. The germline V gene encodes CDR1 SGHRS and CDR2 YFSETQ. The J segment lost 1 base and the V segment lost 5 bases, leaving 8 bases of the junction unmatched.

This chain connects TRBV27 to TRBJ2-7, with 9 bases identical to TRBD2. Trimming cost V 10 bases and J 0 bases; bases outside gene matches: 4. The CDR3 is 13 residues long. CDR1 is MNHEY, CDR2 SMNVEV, per germline (reference sequence). The chain's CDR3 is CANPTSGSYEQYF. CDR3 sequence (DNA): TGTGCCAACCCGACTAGCGGCTCCTACGAGCAGTACTTC.

This chain links TRBV4-1 with TRBJ1-5; TRBD1 matches at 8 bases. The CDR3 contains 14 residues. Germline V gene lookup returns CDR1 MGHRA and CDR2 YSYEKL. Losses at the gene ends were 4 bases for V and 4 bases for J; bases not matched to a gene: 3. The CDR3 protein is CASSPYRGNQPQHF. CDR3 DNA: TGCGCCAGCAGCCCTTACAGGGGGAATCAGCCCCAGCATTTT.

CDR3 DNA sequence: TGTGCCAGCAGCCTCCCGGGGGGGCCGGAGCCCCAGCATTTT. It is translated as CASSLPGGPEPQHF. V is TRBV28 and J is TRBJ1-5; weak D call: TRBD1 (6 bases). V lost 6 bases, J lost 8 bases, and 17 bases lay in between. Germline V gene lookup returns CDR1 MDHEN and CDR2 SYDVKM. The CDR3 extends over 14 amino acids. The full variable domain, rest sourced from reference TRBV28 and TRBJ1-5, is DVKVTQSSRYLVKRTGEKVFLECVQDMDHENMFWYRQDPGLGLRLIYFSYDVKMKEKGDIPEGYSVSREKKERFSLILESASTNQTSMYLCASSLPGGPEPQHFGDGTRLSIL.

This chain uses TRBV14 with TRBJ1-1; D remains ambiguous. CDR3 length: 14 amino acids. Germline CDR1 SGHDN, CDR2 FVKESK. The ends were cut back, 4 bases at V and 4 bases at J, with 13 bases in the middle. This CDR3 is CASSRPGWATEAFF. As DNA, the CDR3 is TGTGCCAGCAGCCGTCCGGGGTGGGCCACTGAAGCTTTCTTT.

V and J are TRBV5-1 and TRBJ1-1, with 8 bases aligning to TRBD1. Trimming removed 1 base from V and 3 bases from J; junction bases left unmatched: 2. The CDR3 spans 14 residues. Germline loops: CDR1 SGHRS, CDR2 YFSETQ. The CDR3 loop is CASSLTGGDTEAFF. For the CDR3, the DNA is TGCGCCAGCAGCTTGACAGGGGGGGACACTGAAGCTTTCTTT.

This chain's CDR3 is CASSPTDRSLRTNEKLFF. DNA of the CDR3: TGTGCCAGCAGTCCGACGGACAGGAGTTTGCGTACTAATGAAAAACTGTTTTTT. The J gene is TRBJ1-4, the V gene TRBV27; 7 nucleotides align to TRBD1. Trimming at V came to 5 bases and at J to 2 bases, leaving 14 bases not matched to a gene. The CDR3 runs to 18 residues. Germline CDR1 reads MNHEY; CDR2 reads SMNVEV (reference sequence).

V and J are TRBV19 and TRBJ2-3; 8 bases agree with TRBD2. The V gene's germline CDR1 is LNHDA and CDR2 SQIVND (reference sequence). CDR3 length equals 15 residues. V was pared by 5 bases and J by 2 bases, with 6 bases of the junction left unmatched. Here the CDR3 reads CASSPGGGFTDTQYF. The CDR3 nucleotides read TGTGCCAGTAGTCCCGGGGGGGGCTTCACAGATACGCAGTATTTT.

The rearrangement links TRBV7-9 to TRBJ2-7; 9 bases match TRBD2. The CDR3 is 14 amino acids. Unmatched junction bases numbered 4, after V lost 5 bases and J lost 2 bases. Germline CDR1 SEHNR, CDR2 FQNEAQ (reference sequence). The CDR3 region has the DNA TGTGCCAGCAGCCCTGGACTAGCGCCCTACGAGCAGTACTTC. Translating gives CASSPGLAPYEQYF.

The chain couples TRBV19 to TRBJ2-5; 12 positions agree with TRBD2. Trimming removed 3 bases from V and 5 bases from J; junction bases left unmatched: 4. The CDR3 spans 15 residues. Germline CDR1 LNHDA, CDR2 SQIVND (reference sequence). CDR3 coding DNA: TGTGCCAGTAGTATCCCTAGCGGGGGGGCGGAGACCCAGTACTTC. It codes for CASSIPSGGAETQYF.

This chain uses TRBV7-9 with TRBJ2-1, with 9 bases identical to TRBD1. CDR1 is SEHNR and CDR2 is FQNEAQ in the germline V gene (reference sequence). CDR3 length equals 17 residues. V trimming: 5 bases; J trimming: 0 bases; junction bases outside the gene matches: 8. This chain's CDR3 is CASSPRTGEASYNEQFF. The CDR3 coding sequence is TGTGCCAGCAGCCCGCGGACAGGGGAGGCCTCCTACAATGAGCAGTTCTTC.

The chain has TRBV4-1 and TRBJ2-7; 10 nucleotides line up with TRBD1. The CDR3 covers 15 residues. Germline V lookup: CDR1 MGHRA, CDR2 YSYEKL. With 3 bases clipped from V and 6 bases from J, the junction kept 8 bases outside the gene matches. The CDR3 loop is CASSQPGQGFSEQYF. The DNA of the CDR3 is TGCGCCAGCAGCCAGCCGGGACAGGGGTTTAGCGAGCAGTACTTC.

Notes on this clone: The same CDR3 also results from other DNA sequences found in this sample. This chain joins TRBV28 and TRBJ2-7; 7 nucleotides agree with TRBD2. The junction had 4 bases not matched to a gene; V was cut back by 6 bases and J by 2 bases. The CDR3 length is 13 residues. Germline V gene data show CDR1 as MDHEN and CDR2 as SYDVKM. As DNA, the CDR3 is TGTGCCAGCAGCCCCGGGACTACCTACGAGCAGTACTTC. It specifies CASSPGTTYEQYF.

The chain uses TRBV5-5 and TRBJ2-5, with 7 nucleotides matching TRBD2. The germline CDR1 and CDR2 sequences are SGHKS and YYEKEE (reference sequence). J lost 4 bases, V lost 4 bases, and 7 bases had no gene match. The CDR3 loop spans 14 amino acids. In DNA, the CDR3 is TGTGCCAGCAGCCCACTAGCGATGGGAGAGACCCAGTACTTC. This codes for CASSPLAMGETQYF.

This clone has only a few counts. This sample includes further DNA sequences coding for the same CDR3. The chain combines TRBV3-1 (or the pseudogene TRBV3-2) with TRBJ2-3, with D perhaps matching TRBD1 (6 bases). The germline V gene encodes CDR1 LGHDT and CDR2 YNNKEL (reference sequence). V was cut by 1 base and J by 1 base, with 6 bases left in between. The CDR3 sequence is 14 residues long. The CDR3 is CASSQAGGTDTQYF. DNA of the CDR3: TGTGCCAGCAGCCAAGCAGGGGGCACAGATACGCAGTATTTT.

CDR3 nucleotide sequence: TGTGCTAGTGCCCGGGGAAACTATGGCTACACCTTC. As protein: CASARGNYGYTF. The chain combines TRBV12-5 with TRBJ1-2; D is unresolved. Trimming stripped 7 bases from V and 2 bases from J, with 8 bases between. The length of the CDR3 is 12 residues. Germline V gene lookup returns CDR1 LGHNT and CDR2 FRNRAP.

V gene TRBV5-1 combines with J gene TRBJ2-3; D may be TRBD1 (5 bases). CDR3 size: 15 residues. Trimming pared 0 bases from V and 3 bases from J, leaving 11 bases between. Per germline, CDR1 SGHRS and CDR2 YFSETQ. CDR3 bases: TGCGCCAGCAGCTTGGAATTGGGGCAGACAGATACGCAGTATTTT. It translates to CASSLELGQTDTQYF.

In this sample, this clone turned up once. The chain couples TRBV2 to TRBJ2-1; 8 bases are shared with TRBD2. CDR3 length: 16 amino acids. V lost 4 bases and J lost 0; bases outside the gene matches: 5. The germline V gene has CDR1 SNHLY and CDR2 FYNNEI. CDR3 sequence (DNA): TGTGCCAGCAGTGTTAGCGGGACAACCTCCTACAATGAGCAGTTCTTC. This encodes CASSVSGTTSYNEQFF. Full variable domain (remainder filled in from reference TRBV2 and TRBJ2-1): EPEVTQTPSHQVTQMGQEVILRCVPISNHLYFYWYRQILGQKVEFLVSFYNNEISEKSEIFDDQFSVERPDGSNFTLKIRSTKLEDSAMYFCASSVSGTTSYNEQFFGPGTRLTVL.

To note about this clone: At the DNA level, this CDR3 is encoded by other sequences in the same sample as well. This chain's CDR3 is CASSELAGGPGEQFF. The DNA for the CDR3 is TGTGCCAGCAGTGAACTAGCGGGGGGGCCAGGTGAGCAGTTCTTC. The rearrangement uses TRBV6-1 and TRBJ2-1, with 12 positions matching TRBD2. Germline CDR1 MNHNS, CDR2 SASEGT. The V and J ends lost 2 bases and 9 bases, in that order; junction bases with no gene match: 5. The CDR3 is 15 residues long.

The chain combines TRBV11-1 with TRBJ2-7; 8 bases map to TRBD1. J was trimmed by 4 bases and V by 1 base; bases with no gene match: 6. Germline V gene data show CDR1 as SGHAT and CDR2 as FQDESV (reference sequence). The CDR3 is made up of 15 amino acids. The CDR3 sequence: CASSLEAGGLYEQYF. DNA of the CDR3: TGTGCCAGCAGCTTAGAGGCAGGGGGCTTGTACGAGCAGTACTTC. Looking up the rest from reference TRBV11-1 and TRBJ2-7 gives the full variable domain: EAEVAQSPRYKITEKSQAVAFWCDPISGHATLYWYRQILGQGPELLVQFQDESVVDDSQLPKDRFSAERLKGVDSTLKIQPAELGDSAMYLCASSLEAGGLYEQYFGPGTRLTVT.

The chain is built from TRBV4-1 and TRBJ2-5; possible D gene TRBD1, 6 bases. V shed 1 base and J shed 2 bases, with 14 bases lying between them. This CDR3 has 16 amino acids. From germline, CDR1 is MGHRA and CDR2 YSYEKL. The CDR3: CASSQGEGQLQETQYF. DNA of the CDR3: TGCGCCAGCAGCCAAGGAGAAGGACAGTTGCAAGAGACCCAGTACTTC.

The V gene is TRBV27, the J gene TRBJ2-7, with D maybe TRBD1 (5 bases). This CDR3 is 13 amino acids long. CDR1 MNHEY and CDR2 SMNVEV come from the germline V gene (reference sequence). Trimming shortened V by 5 bases and J by 4 bases, and 12 bases separated the two germline ends. The DNA of the CDR3 is TGTGCCAGCAGTAGAACAGGAAAATACGAGCAGTACTTC. This encodes CASSRTGKYEQYF.

This clone was counted once. J is TRBJ2-2 and V is TRBV5-1; 8 nucleotides line up with TRBD1. After removal of 0 bases from V and 12 bases from J, the junction contained 7 bases not matched to a gene. The CDR3 sequence is 14 residues long. Germline V gives CDR1 SGHRS, CDR2 YFSETQ. CDR3 in DNA: TGCGCCAGCAGCTTGGATGCAGGACAGGGACAGCTGTTTTTT. Residues: CASSLDAGQGQLFF.